What follows are 10 T cell receptor beta chains derived from one specimen sequenced in a study of blood T cell repertoires in COVID-19. Produced via immunoSEQ multiplex PCR; TCRdb's table is partial and in-frame only. Of more than 95,000 clones in the sample, about 85% were seen once. The sample taken for sequencing was peripheral blood. These receptors came from a man aged 80 or over with active or convalescent COVID-19.

The V call is TRBV2, the J call TRBJ2-7; 12 bases fit TRBD2. CDR1 and CDR2 from the germline V gene are SNHLY and FYNNEI. The CDR3 is 15 residues long. J was trimmed by 2 bases and V by 6 bases; bases with no gene match: 5. The CDR3 DNA reads as TGTGCCAGCAGGAGACTAGCGGGAGTTACCTACGAGCAGTACTTC. Translation gives CASRRLAGVTYEQYF.

This chain connects TRBV3-1 (or the pseudogene TRBV3-2) to TRBJ1-3, with a weak D call TRBD1 (5 bases). Germline CDR1 LGHDT, CDR2 YNNKEL (reference sequence). The V end was cut by 3 bases, the J end by 3 bases, with 6 bases between. The CDR3 runs 13 residues. CDR3 residues: CASSQGGGNTIYF. DNA of the CDR3: TGTGCCAGCAGCCAGGGGGGTGGAAACACCATATATTTT.

The chain joins TRBV7-6 to TRBJ2-3; 8 bases are a match to TRBD2. Germline trimming cut 0 bases from V and 0 bases from J; bases unmatched to any gene: 8. CDR1 and CDR2 from the germline V gene are SGHVS and FNYEAQ. This CDR3 is 18 amino acids long. This CDR3 is CASSLAIGASGSTDTQYF. The CDR3 DNA reads TGTGCCAGCAGCTTAGCCATCGGGGCTAGCGGGAGCACAGATACGCAGTATTTT.

The DNA of the CDR3 is TGTGCCACCAGTGACCCGGTCCCCGGGACACAGTACAATGAGCAGTTCTTC. Its translation: CATSDPVPGTQYNEQFF. The chain is built from TRBV24-1 and TRBJ2-1; a weak D match, TRBD1 (6 bases). This CDR3 has 17 amino acids. The V gene's germline CDR1 is KGHDR and CDR2 SFDVKD. Trimming removed 4 bases at V and 4 bases at J, with 19 bases between.

The chain links TRBV5-1 to TRBJ1-1; tentative D call: TRBD1 (6 bases). This CDR3 contains 13 residues. The V and J ends lost 4 bases and 1 base respectively, with 8 bases between them. Germline CDR1 reads SGHRS; CDR2 reads YFSETQ. The CDR3 loop reads CASSLGGNTEAFF. As DNA, the CDR3 is TGCGCCAGCAGCCTAGGGGGGAACACTGAAGCTTTCTTT.

V and J are TRBV15 and TRBJ2-7; no clear D gene. From germline, CDR1 is LNHNV and CDR2 YYDKDF (reference sequence). The V gene lost 0 bases and the J gene lost 1 base, with 10 bases spanning the gap. The CDR3 has 15 residues. CDR3 amino acids: CATSRDNQYSYEQYF. CDR3 nucleotide sequence: TGTGCCACCAGCAGAGATAACCAGTATTCCTACGAGCAGTACTTC.

This clone has just one count. The chain has TRBV21-1 and TRBJ2-1; the D call TRBD2 from the table was never checked on the DNA. TRBV21-1 is reported as a pseudogene. The CDR3 has 14 residues. The CDR3 sequence: CASSKRGGRDEQFF. Here the CDR3 DNA reads TGTGCCAGCAGCAAACGGGGTGGGAGGGATGAGCAGTTCTTC.

The rearrangement uses TRBV4-2 and TRBJ2-1; D is unresolved. The CDR3 consists of 18 residues. Trimming removed 2 bases at V and 2 bases at J, with 19 bases between. Germline lookup yields CDR1 LGHNA and CDR2 YNFKEQ. CDR3 DNA: TGTGCCAGCAGCCAACCATCCCGATCAGGCGCAACCTACAATGAGCAGTTCTTC. It specifies CASSQPSRSGATYNEQFF.

V and J are TRBV4-3 and TRBJ1-2; D call uncertain. Per germline, CDR1 LGHNA and CDR2 YSLEER. The CDR3 is 14 residues long. V shed 0 bases and J shed 8 bases, with 13 bases lying between them. CDR3 protein: CASSQDAGYRGYTF. The CDR3 DNA reads as TGCGCCAGCAGCCAAGATGCCGGTTATCGGGGCTACACCTTC.

This chain links TRBV6-2 or TRBV6-3 with TRBJ2-7, with 13 bases matching TRBD2. The V gene's germline CDR1 is MNHEY and CDR2 SVGEGT. The ends lost 4 bases at V and 2 bases at J; junction bases unmatched: 5. The CDR3 length is 16 residues. CDR3 bases: TGTGCCAGCAGTTCTTACACTAGCGGGAGGGCCTACGAGCAGTACTTC. Encoded protein: CASSSYTSGRAYEQYF.